Following are 9 T cell receptor beta chains from one sample sequenced in a study of T cells after yellow fever vaccination. From the 5' RACE reads, TCRdb called clonotypes with MiXCR, one entry per CDR3 protein. The table includes approximately 300,000 distinct CDR3 sequences, roughly a tenth detected once. The sequences come from CD4+ T cells sorted from PBMCs, collected 45 days after the yellow fever booster vaccination. These receptors came from a man between 18 and 35 years old who received the YFV17D yellow fever vaccine.

This CDR3 is CASSQLDRQETQYF. CDR3 DNA sequence: TGTGCCAGCAGCCAACTGGACCGCCAAGAGACCCAGTACTTC. The gene calls are TRBV3-1 and TRBJ2-5; D unresolved. The V end lost 2 bases, the J end lost 1 base, and 8 bases lay between the germline ends. Per the germline V gene, CDR1 is LGHDT and CDR2 is YNNKEL (reference sequence). The CDR3 is 14 amino acids.

This clonotype was found a few times. V gene TRBV7-3 combines with J gene TRBJ1-2, with unresolved D. In germline, CDR1 is SGHTA, CDR2 FQGTGA. The CDR3 totals 15 residues. Trimming took off 3 bases at V and 2 bases at J, with 13 bases between the two ends. The CDR3 reads CASSLGIGNNYGYTF. The CDR3 DNA sequence: TGTGCCAGCAGCTTGGGTATAGGGAACAACTATGGCTACACCTTC.

This chain connects TRBV4-3 to TRBJ2-1; possibly TRBD2 for D (5 bases). Germline V gives CDR1 LGHNA, CDR2 YSLEER. Between the trimmed V and J ends, which lost 3 bases and 8 bases, there was a span of 17 bases. The CDR3 covers 15 residues. Here the CDR3 reads CASSQQSGRADEQFF. The CDR3 coding sequence is TGCGCCAGCAGCCAGCAGTCTGGGCGGGCCGATGAGCAGTTCTTC.

CDR3 in DNA: TGTGCCAGCAGTGAAGCGGGGGTTTCTGGCCAAGAGACCCAGTACTTC. Translated, it gives CASSEAGVSGQETQYF. The chain links TRBV6-1 to TRBJ2-5; D possibly matches TRBD1 or TRBD2 (5 bases each). The CDR3 covers 16 residues. V shed 0 bases and J shed 1 base, with 12 bases lying between them. Germline values: CDR1 MNHNS, CDR2 SASEGT.

The chain carries TRBV5-1 and TRBJ2-5, with D uncertain. The germline V gene has CDR1 SGHRS and CDR2 YFSETQ. The V end lost 0 bases, the J end lost 7 bases, and 10 bases lay between the germline ends. CDR3 length equals 13 residues. CDR3 in DNA: TGCGCCAGCAGCTTGGCAGGTATAGGGACCCAGTACTTC. Its protein is CASSLAGIGTQYF.

This chain links TRBV10-2 with TRBJ2-1, with 14 bases that match TRBD2. The CDR3 runs 17 residues. The germline V gene has CDR1 WSHSY and CDR2 SAAADI. Trimming at V came to 6 bases and at J to 4 bases, leaving 8 bases not matched to a gene. In DNA form, the CDR3 reads TGCGCCAGCAGCCCCGGGACTAGCGGGGGCCGGTACAATGAGCAGTTCTTC. Its translation: CASSPGTSGGRYNEQFF.

This clonotype was found many times. The rearrangement links TRBV25-1 to TRBJ2-7; a weak D match, TRBD1 (6 bases). The V and J ends lost 4 bases and 6 bases respectively, with 13 bases between them. Germline-derived CDR1 and CDR2 are MGHDK and SYGVNS. This CDR3 region has 13 residues. CDR3 residues: CASSGDYRAEQYF. In nucleotides, the CDR3 is TGTGCCAGCAGTGGAGATTACAGGGCCGAGCAGTACTTC.

J is TRBJ1-5 and V is TRBV12-3 or TRBV12-4; a possible D gene is TRBD1 (5 bases). Trimming left V 6 bases short and J 3 bases short, with 12 bases between. The CDR3 runs 14 residues. CDR3 in amino acids: CASSQTDNNQPQHF. Here the CDR3 DNA reads TGTGCCAGCAGCCAGACAGATAACAATCAGCCCCAGCATTTT.

The chain combines TRBV18 with TRBJ1-2, with D perhaps matching TRBD1 (6 bases). Trimming took 5 bases from V and 4 from J, leaving 11 bases between them. This CDR3 has 13 residues. CDR1 is KGHSH, CDR2 LQKENI, per germline. CDR3 bases: TGTGCCAGCTCAGAAGACAGGTTCTATGGCTACACCTTC. Translation gives CASSEDRFYGYTF. The full variable domain, with the rest looked up from reference TRBV18 and TRBJ1-2, is NAGVMQNPRHLVRRRGQEARLRCSPMKGHSHVYWYRQLPEEGLKFMVYLQKENIIDESGMPKERFSAEFPKEGPSILRIQQVVRGDSAAYFCASSEDRFYGYTFGSGTRLTVV.